The 19 T cell receptor beta chains listed next were all sequenced from one sample in a study of blood T cell repertoires in COVID-19. Generated by immunoSEQ multiplex PCR, the TCRdb table keeps only in-frame clones and is missing some. The table includes 150,000 to 200,000 clones, 85% detected once. The source material was peripheral blood. The receptors derive from a woman aged 55-70 years with acute or convalescent COVID-19.

This clone was found a few times. The chain links TRBV3-1 (or the pseudogene TRBV3-2) to TRBJ2-1; 14 bases align to TRBD2. V was clipped by 0 bases and J by 6 bases; unmatched bases: 4. Germline V gene sequence: CDR1 LGHDT, CDR2 YNNKEL (reference sequence). The CDR3 consists of 17 residues. The CDR3 DNA is TGTGCCAGCAGCCAAGATGGGACTAGCGGGAGCGCCAATGAGCAGTTCTTC. It is translated as CASSQDGTSGSANEQFF.

V usage is TRBV9 and J usage is TRBJ2-5; 9 bases are shared with TRBD1. J gave up 4 bases and V 4 bases, and 5 bases lay outside the gene matches. The CDR3 is 14 amino acids. Germline CDR1 SGDLS, CDR2 YYNGEE. The CDR3 reads CASSPDRGTETQYF. Here the CDR3 DNA reads TGTGCCAGCAGCCCTGACAGGGGGACAGAGACCCAGTACTTC.

Here the CDR3 reads CASSVTTYNEQFF. In DNA form, the CDR3 reads TGTGCCAGCAGCGTTACTACCTACAATGAGCAGTTCTTC. The J gene is TRBJ2-1, the V gene TRBV5-4; D is ambiguous. Germline CDR1 is SGHNT and CDR2 is YYREEE (reference sequence). This CDR3 is 13 amino acids long. Trimming pared 4 bases from V and 2 bases from J, leaving 7 bases between. Complete variable domain (other parts from reference TRBV5-4 and TRBJ2-1): ETGVTQSPTHLIKTRGQQVTLRCSSQSGHNTVSWYQQALGQGPQFIFQYYREEENGRGNFPPRFSGLQFPNYSSELNVNALELDDSALYLCASSVTTYNEQFFGPGTRLTVL.

V is TRBV7-3 and J is TRBJ2-3; no firm D call. This CDR3 region has 13 residues. Germline assignment: CDR1 SGHTA and CDR2 FQGTGA. Trimming left V 5 bases short and J 6 bases short, with 12 bases between. In DNA, the CDR3 is TGTGCCAGCAGCACCAGTCTTCAGGATACGCAGTATTTT. It is translated as CASSTSLQDTQYF.

The V call is TRBV4-1, the J call TRBJ2-1, with 10 positions matching TRBD2. Germline V gives CDR1 MGHRA, CDR2 YSYEKL. This CDR3 contains 21 residues. The J segment lost 0 bases and the V segment lost 0 bases, leaving 14 bases of the junction unmatched. In nucleotides, the CDR3 is TGCGCCAGCAGCCAAGAATTAAGCGGGAGGGCCGTTATTAGCTCCTACAATGAGCAGTTCTTC. This codes for CASSQELSGRAVISSYNEQFF.

This clone was seen a handful of times. The genes are TRBV6-1 and TRBJ2-7; D perhaps matches TRBD1 (6 bases). This CDR3 comprises 15 residues. Germline V lookup: CDR1 MNHNS, CDR2 SASEGT. V lost 2 bases to trimming and J lost 5 bases, with 16 bases between them. CDR3 sequence (DNA): TGTGCCAGCAGTGAACTTCCAGGACAGTCCCACGAGCAGTACTTC. This gives the protein CASSELPGQSHEQYF.

The gene calls are TRBV30 and TRBJ1-4; no definite D call. V shed 1 base and J shed 8 bases, with 11 bases lying between them. Germline CDR1 GTSNPN, CDR2 SVGIG (reference sequence). The CDR3 length is 13 residues. CDR3 in DNA: TGTGCCTGGAGTGGAGGGAGTTGGGAAAAACTGTTTTTT. Translating gives CAWSGGSWEKLFF.

This chain connects TRBV9 to TRBJ2-7, with D possibly being TRBD2 (6 bases). Germline lookup yields CDR1 SGDLS and CDR2 YYNGEE. The ends were cut back, 0 bases at V and 0 bases at J, with 7 bases in the middle. The CDR3 loop spans 14 amino acids. The CDR3 nucleotides are TGTGCCAGCAGCGTAGGGGAGGTCTCCTACGAGCAGTACTTC. Translated: CASSVGEVSYEQYF.

This chain links TRBV28 with TRBJ2-1; 7 bases are shared with TRBD2. The length of the CDR3 is 15 residues. The V gene's germline CDR1 is MDHEN and CDR2 SYDVKM. Losses at the gene ends were 6 bases for V and 4 bases for J; bases not matched to a gene: 9. The CDR3 region is CASRGLAASYNEQFF. The CDR3 DNA follows: TGTGCCAGCAGGGGGCTAGCGGCTTCATACAATGAGCAGTTCTTC.

This clone was picked up one time. The chain joins TRBV4-1 to TRBJ1-2; perhaps TRBD1 as D (6 bases). This CDR3 contains 15 residues. Germline V gene lookup returns CDR1 MGHRA and CDR2 YSYEKL. The germline V and J ends were trimmed by 2 bases and 9 bases, with 19 bases remaining between them. The CDR3 reads CASSQRGQVIQSYTF. The CDR3 coding sequence is TGCGCCAGCAGCCAACGGGGACAAGTCATTCAAAGCTACACCTTC.

V is TRBV5-6 and J is TRBJ1-6, with D unresolved. The germline gives CDR1 SGHDT, CDR2 YYEEEE. The CDR3 has 12 residues. Trimming removed 6 bases at V and 7 bases at J, with 8 bases between. CDR3 in DNA: TGTGCCAGCAACATACAGAATTCACCCCTCCACTTT. Translation: CASNIQNSPLHF.

The chain couples TRBV2 to TRBJ1-5; 7 bases fit TRBD1. Germline trimming cut 7 bases from V and 1 base from J; bases unmatched to any gene: 7. CDR3 length: 15 residues. Germline loops: CDR1 SNHLY, CDR2 FYNNEI. In DNA, the CDR3 is TGTGCCAGCACCCCAGACAGGGCGAGCAATCAGCCCCAGCATTTT. Its protein product is CASTPDRASNQPQHF.

In its sample, this clone was seen once. This chain uses TRBV19 with TRBJ2-1, with D perhaps TRBD2 (6 bases). From germline, CDR1 is LNHDA and CDR2 SQIVND (reference sequence). This CDR3 has 15 amino acids. V lost 5 bases and J 7 bases, leaving 18 bases between the germline ends. In nucleotides, the CDR3 is TGTGCCAGTAGTTCCCGAGGTGGTGGGGGGAATGAGCAGTTCTTC. Its protein is CASSSRGGGGNEQFF.

The chain employs TRBV3-1 (or the pseudogene TRBV3-2) and TRBJ1-4; 7 nucleotides line up with TRBD1. The length of the CDR3 is 14 residues. The germline CDR1 and CDR2 sequences are LGHDT and YNNKEL (reference sequence). The V gene end was trimmed by 6 bases and the J gene end by 4 bases; junction bases not matched to a gene: 5. The chain's CDR3 is CASSFRGINEKLFF. Written as DNA, the CDR3 is TGTGCCAGCAGTTTCAGGGGGATTAATGAAAAACTGTTTTTT.

V usage is TRBV7-8 and J usage is TRBJ2-1; TRBD2 agrees at 7 bases. V shed 1 base, J shed 9 bases, and the junction held 6 bases outside the gene matches. Germline assignment: CDR1 SGHVS and CDR2 FQNEAQ. This CDR3 region has 14 residues. CDR3 residues: CASSLGREYIEQFF. In DNA form, the CDR3 reads TGTGCCAGCAGCTTAGGGCGGGAGTATATTGAGCAGTTCTTC.

The chain is built from TRBV10-3 and TRBJ2-1; TRBD2 matches 13 bases. V dropped 4 bases and J dropped 9; count of bases not matched to a gene: 3. The length of the CDR3 is 14 residues. Germline CDR1 ENHRY, CDR2 SYGVKD. CDR3 sequence reads: CAISGLAGGFEQFF. In DNA form, the CDR3 reads TGTGCCATCAGTGGACTAGCGGGAGGATTTGAGCAGTTCTTC.

The chain employs TRBV5-5 and TRBJ1-4; 10 nucleotides line up with TRBD1. Germline loops: CDR1 SGHKS, CDR2 YYEKEE (reference sequence). V lost 4 bases and J lost 11; bases outside the gene matches: 14. There are 16 residues in the CDR3. CDR3 in DNA: TGTGCCAGCAGCCCCCTCGGACAGGGGGGGTCAGGGAAACTGTTTTTT. It encodes CASSPLGQGGSGKLFF.

This clone appeared a single time. The chain is built from TRBV20-1 and TRBJ1-5; TRBD1 agrees at 9 bases. The CDR3 loop spans 13 amino acids. Germline CDR1 is DFQATT and CDR2 is SNEGSKA (reference sequence). The J segment lost 6 bases and the V segment lost 3 bases, leaving 3 bases of the junction unmatched. CDR3 DNA: TGCAGTGCTAGTACAGGGGGCGGTCAGCCCCAGCATTTT. Protein: CSASTGGGQPQHF.

This clone was picked up one time. The V call is TRBV12-3 or TRBV12-4, the J call TRBJ2-1, with TRBD2 as a possible D gene (5 bases). The germline V and J ends were trimmed by 5 bases and 3 bases, with 8 bases remaining between them. The CDR3 is made up of 13 amino acids. The CDR3 DNA reads as TGTGCCAGCAGTAACCGGGGCTACAATGAGCAGTTCTTC. It encodes CASSNRGYNEQFF.